This section outlines one T cell receptor beta chain sequence together with its context. The antigen remains undetermined. The data originate from a study of early T cells in non-severe SARS-CoV-2 infection. Study outcomes and limitations: Sequences matched to VDJdb favored anti-spike CD8 responses, while private and CD4 specificities were missed.

Unique molecular identifiers were added to individual cDNA molecules. TCRdb reanalysed the 5' RACE reads using MiXCR and keeps one entry per CDR3 protein. This table holds about 77,000 distinct CDR3 sequences, 8.5% to 10% found once. The V gene's germline CDR1 is DFQATT and CDR2 SNEGSKA (reference sequence). The CDR3 has 14 residues. V was shortened by 5 bases and J by 4 bases, with 16 bases between the two germline ends. This chain uses TRBV20-1 with TRBJ2-3; D is perhaps TRBD2 (5 bases). The clonotype originates from an adult who was a healthcare worker with PCR-confirmed SARS-CoV-2 infection or an uninfected control (not recorded which). The sample consisted of whole blood. The CDR3 reads CSACPSARADTQYF. The DNA for the CDR3 is TGCAGTGCTTGTCCCTCCGCGAGGGCAGATACGCAGTATTTT.